This T cell receptor (beta chain) was found in a study of post-analysis software for immune sequencing data. Across the study: Patients with relapsing-remitting, secondary progressive and progressive-relapsing multiple sclerosis courses were all represented. Whole-study results and caveats: TRBV5-6, TRBV5-1 and TRBV20-1 belonged to a set of roughly 5 TRBV segments that were more frequent in patients than controls.

The V and J ends lost 11 bases and 5 bases respectively, with 19 bases between them. Germline loops: CDR1 ENHRY, CDR2 SYGVKD. The CDR3 runs 14 residues. The library was made from cDNA and included unique molecular identifiers. One entry per CDR3 protein, called by TCRdb with MiXCR from the PCR reads. The sample yields about 260,000 distinct CDR3 sequences, less than 40% seen once. Concerning this clonotype itself: Its antigen is still unknown.

J is TRBJ2-1 and V is TRBV10-3; D assignment may be TRBD1 or TRBD2 (5 bases each). The origin of this receptor is a girl aged 5-17 years with multiple sclerosis. What was sequenced was blood. CDR3 DNA: TGTGCCTTCGACAGAGGGTCATCCCACAATGAGCAGTTCTTC. Amino acids: CAFDRGSSHNEQFF.